This is a list of T cell receptor beta chains from one sample in a study of cytomegalovirus exposure and HLA in healthy donors. The protocol was immunoSEQ multiplex PCR, while the TCRdb copy is restricted to in-frame clones and leaves out a portion. The sample contains some 170,000 clones, more than 70% of which appear only once. Input material: PBMCs. Source of these receptors: a man aged 25 to 45 in good health and CMV-seropositive. The conserved cysteine and the conserved F or W are not part of the CDR3 here.

v_call	j_call	cdr3_aa
TRBV13	TRBJ1-2	ASSSLGGARYGYT
TRBV19	TRBJ2-5	ASSSAGETQY
TRBV7-7	TRBJ2-1	ASSLIPGVDEQF
TRBV11-3	TRBJ2-1	ASSPRPGEQF
TRBV10-2	TRBJ1-5	ASSEFRTARNQPQH
TRBV28	TRBJ1-2	ASRGQGGYGYT
TRBV19	TRBJ1-5	ASSIEDFRGNQPQH
TRBV2	TRBJ1-3	ASRPTGGGGNTIY
TRBV7-2	TRBJ1-1	ASSLGRGTRRAF
TRBV4-1	TRBJ2-7	ASSQELSLAGKFYEQY
TRBV11-2	TRBJ2-1	ASSPTPPKRPYNEQF
TRBV18	TRBJ2-1	ASSLTVGLAGGAEQF
TRBV29-1	TRBJ2-1	SVDGRGSDEQF
TRBV15	TRBJ2-7	ATSRAGLAGTYEQY
TRBV9	TRBJ2-7	ASSLGQGDEQY
TRBV30	TRBJ2-3	AWSQNRDTDTQY
TRBV11-3	TRBJ2-7	ASSRTSTGEQY
TRBV7-7	TRBJ2-5	ASSRTGTSVPETQY
TRBV6-1	TRBJ2-7	ASSGGQGAGYEQY
TRBV6-1	TRBJ2-2	ASSEAQVGRTANTGELF
TRBV11-2	TRBJ2-7	ASSPGYEQY
TRBV7-3	TRBJ1-1	ASSREAF
TRBV6-5	TRBJ1-1	ASSMDSMNTEAF
TRBV30	TRBJ2-1	AWSVLRGVGNEQF
TRBV4-1	TRBJ2-1	ASSQLYSGRPYNEQF
TRBV5-1	TRBJ1-6	ASSLLQGAGSPLH
TRBV27	TRBJ2-5	ASSPRLAGFQETQY
TRBV7-2	TRBJ2-1	ASSWGLAGHNEQF
TRBV5-1	TRBJ2-3	ASSSTSTDTQY
TRBV7-2	TRBJ2-1	ASSPSLSNEQF
TRBV19	TRBJ1-6	ASSRQDDSPLH
TRBV6-1	TRBJ2-2	AGQGGEFNTGELF
TRBV6-5	TRBJ1-2	ASSYSALGRWGYT
TRBV28	TRBJ1-1	ASSFPAGGGNSEAF